The sequence of this T cell receptor beta chain was determined in a study of cytomegalovirus exposure and HLA in healthy donors (dated by TCRdb to 2015 to 2018). The study in broad terms: An earlier analysis of 587 of the donors reported 250 to 350 Gb of sequence data and 90 million to 120 million unique TCR beta sequences obtained from approximately 180 million T cells. Donor age, sex, ethnicity and CMV serostatus were compiled alongside the repertoire data. The genetic ancestry cluster associated with self-reported Caucasian donors included about 84% of the approximately 410 genotyped donors. Along with the approximately 650-subject first cohort, a separate validation cohort of more than 90 different subjects was used. The study profiled the T cell repertoires of hundreds of subjects by immunosequencing and related them to cytomegalovirus serostatus. The study aimed to test whether signatures of past pathogen exposure could be identified by cataloging public T cell receptors. A later analysis re-examined previously published TCR beta repertoires from just over 650 donors and added high-resolution HLA genotyping to investigate patterns of TCR occurrence. The number of typed donors differed by locus: 629-630 for A, B, C, DRB1 and DQB1; 522 for DQA1; some 610 for DPA1; and some 470 for DPB1. Roughly 5 DR-DQ haplotypes were handled as single units for association and clustering, since linkage in the cohort was strong. To predict cytomegalovirus infection status, the study combined high-throughput TCR immunosequencing, statistical association of individual TCRs with disease status, and machine learning. Every repertoire in the discovery cohort had been generated on one and the same sequencing platform. About 310 gigabases of sequencing data and approximately 85 million unique TCR sequences were included in an early release covering 500 to 750 HLA-typed donors. An earlier analysis of about 600 of the donors used high-throughput TCR beta sequencing to judge whether each TCR beta V gene segment behaved as functional or pseudogenic. The later analysis used no new phenotypic data to find candidate immune exposures, relying instead on TCR beta sequences and their occurrence across donors. Genome-wide SNP genotypes for about 65% of the roughly 670 donors were used in a later genetic analysis, which treated that subset as a discovery cohort. Among almost 400 genotyped donors of the cohort, an average of about 240,000 unique TCR beta nucleotide sequences were sequenced per donor, around a sixth of them non-productive. HLA typing covered class I and class II loci at four-digit resolution. The investigation overall reported the following: The study gave a list of over 150 TCR beta chains associated with cytomegalovirus. According to a later analysis, TCR association rates differed among HLA loci, with DRB1 alleles showing the most associated TCRs and HLA-C alleles showing the fewest. Because HLA typing was unavailable for some donors at each locus, only the typed subset was used in association tests. Some IMGT-functional V segments, including TRBV6-2 and TRBV6-3, could not be distinguished by the 87-base-pair reads and were therefore excluded. In an earlier analysis of roughly 560 of the donors, most TCR beta V segments were observed in productive rearrangements about 90% or about 30% of the time, broadly matching IMGT annotations. A further reported finding was that TCR beta sequences accurately predicted the HLA-A and HLA-B alleles for most subjects in the first cohort. The sequencing pipeline was judged likely to have produced a cluster of highly shared sequence variants as a technical artifact. Cytomegalovirus status was reported to be diagnosed by the classifier with high specificity and sensitivity in both the original and validation cohorts. Most TCR sequences were seen in very few donors, while some public TCRs were found in many individuals. A few of the identified cytomegalovirus-associated TCR beta chains were confirmed in vitro to be specific for cytomegalovirus antigens. Compared with the roughly 600-donor mean, donors in an Asian-associated ancestry cluster had fewer N-insertions in productive TCRs, according to a later genetic analysis. Compared with equally common non-associated chains, HLA-associated TCR beta chains in a later analysis were more clonally expanded and had lower generation probabilities. In a later analysis, most CMV-associated TCR beta chains were found to appear HLA-restricted, with HLA associations seemingly driven largely by CMV exposure. Immune exposure information for the cohort was limited to CMV serostatus. About 17 rarely observed V segments, including chromosome 9 orphons, were excluded from the earlier analysis of 550 to 700 of the donors because counts were too low. Linkage disequilibrium might explain the correlated functional status among segregating V segments, but an unknown experimental factor could not be excluded. Several of the top co-occurrence clusters appeared to be linked to parvovirus B19, influenza, CMV and Epstein-Barr virus, according to a later analysis. It was suggested by the authors that the approach could potentially be generalized to other disease states and immunological phenotypes. When HLA alleles, especially DR and DQ, strongly co-occurred, attributing TCR associations to individual alleles was difficult. The presence/absence analyses assumed that sequencing depth was roughly uniform across donors, and that assumption may not be true. An association between a missense DCLRE1C variant and V-gene and J-gene trimming of TCR beta chains was found in a later genetic analysis and replicated in an independent cohort. In this cohort, only TCR beta chains were sequenced, and detectable features were limited by the absence of alpha or paired-chain data. At a false discovery rate of 0.05, a later analysis linked under 20,000 TCR beta sequences to specific HLA alleles.

The cohort comprised around 700 healthy bone marrow donors. At the time of sampling, every cohort member was nominally healthy, though immune exposures that went unrecorded were likely present. The donor was CMV seropositive and belonged to the group of 250 to 300 seropositive cohort members. A peripheral blood sample was provided by each donor, and peripheral blood mononuclear cells were used for TCR beta sequencing. Genomic DNA was extracted from the blood cell samples with the Qiagen DNeasy Blood Extraction Kit. V is reduced by 0 bases and J by 2 bases, leaving a spacing of 14 bases between them. The germline V gene provides CDR1 SGHVS and CDR2 FQNEAQ. The CDR3 goes from the cysteine to the phenylalanine over 16 residues. Only the CDR3 region is kept as DNA, spanning 48 bases read in frame from base 1. The protocol used for the library was the immunoSEQ multiplex PCR assay. A mixture of 60 forward primers for TCR Vbeta segments and 13 reverse primers for TCR Jbeta segments was used in the multiplex PCR. Amplification of the CDR3 region of rearranged TCR beta genes was performed with a multiplex PCR assay on genomic DNA. On the Illumina HiSeq System, the amplified TCR beta libraries were sequenced as 87-base-pair reads. Concerning the study's data processing: Across the 600 to 700 repertoires, a later analysis counted around 80 million unique TCR beta chains, 9 million to 14 million of which were shared by at least two donors. Raw reads were error-corrected and collapsed into unique sequences by a nearest-neighbor algorithm in which closely related sequences were merged to remove PCR and sequencing errors. Alignment of CDR3 sequences to IMGT reference sequences was used to assign V, D and J gene segments. For a sequence to be retained, a match of at least six nucleotides to both a V gene segment and a J gene segment was required. A rearrangement counted as productive if the CDR3 had no stop codons and remained in frame with V and J, and every other rearrangement counted as non-productive. CDR3 was defined according to IMGT convention as the region running from the second conserved V-encoded cysteine to the conserved J-encoded phenylalanine. The earlier analysis of some 550 of the donors excluded any sequence lacking an unambiguous match to a single V gene segment. An earlier analysis of under 750 of the donors called V segments functional above 56.7% productive rearrangements and segregating when the between-donor standard deviation exceeded 5%. To diagnose cytomegalovirus status from the catalog of TCR beta chain sequences, a statistical classification framework was built. In a later analysis, V and J genes were assigned by comparing TCR nucleotide sequences against IMGT/GENE-DB human TR gene sequences. A later analysis assigned CDR3 sequences and most-parsimonious VDJ recombination scenarios with the TCRdist pipeline. In a later analysis, every TCR beta chain was defined by the combination of its CDR3 amino acid sequence and its V-gene family, and reads without a unique V-gene family were dropped. In a later analysis, fewer than 650 highly shared, low-generation-probability nucleotide sequences were removed to address suspected cross-contamination and a sequencing artifact. A later analysis calculated a clonal expansion index for each public chain from normalized within-repertoire ranks of inferred template counts. A later analysis computed generation probabilities with a VDJ recombination model fitted to out-of-frame rearrangements, and checked the results against IGoR. Hypergeometric tests were used in a later analysis to score TCR-TCR, TCR-HLA and TCR-CMV co-occurrence, with a repertoire-size bias correction applied to the TCR pairs. A later analysis estimated false discovery rates by permuting HLA or CMV assignments 20 times. A later analysis grouped co-occurring TCRs with DBSCAN, adding TCRdist sequence similarity when clustering within HLA-allele-positive subsets. Repertoires with fewer than 30,000 or more than 120,000 public chains, plus five repertoires with anomalous nucleotide sharing, were excluded from co-occurrence clustering. Imported from immuneACCESS, the table was reduced by TCRdb to in-frame sequences with V and J called. These copies leave out some clones; in studies compared against another copy, an unresolved V gene accounts for under half, and the cause of the remainder is not known. V, J and clone size are taken as reported in that table, and D and trimming were inferred from the DNA itself. Counted in this sample were fewer than 200,000 clones; roughly 87% of them appeared once. About 1.6% of the sample is held by the ten biggest clonotypes.

Comment on this clone: Its antigen target is currently unknown. Base qualities are missing; no much larger clone stands one base away.

The chain is encoded by TRBV7-8 joined to TRBJ2-7, with TRBD1 perhaps the D gene, on 5 matching bases. The clonotype originates from a girl aged 10 to 17 in good health and CMV-seropositive. The sequenced material came from PBMCs. The bases are TGTGCCAGCAGCTTAGCGGCGGCAGGGCTAACCTACGAGCAGTACTTC. It encodes CASSLAAAGLTYEQYF.